These 31 T cell receptor beta chains were sequenced from one sample in a study of regulatory T cells in long-lasting Graves disease. Regarding time point: persistent/refractory GD, antithyroid drugs over 5 years with positive TRAb. PBMC RNA served as the TCR library source. CDR3 regions were amplified by Arm-PCR using iRepertoire HTBI primers to build TCR beta libraries. From the multiplex PCR reads, TCRdb called clonotypes with MiXCR, one entry per CDR3 protein. This sample has 300,000 to 350,000 distinct CDR3 sequences, with about 20% found just once. The material was peripheral blood mononuclear cells (PBMCs), obtained when the disease was refractory, from a patient treated with antithyroid drugs. The receptors were gathered from a female donor with Graves disease.

This clonotype was seen more than once but under ten times. V is TRBV5-6 and J is TRBJ1-3, with D perhaps TRBD1 (6 bases). The CDR3 extends over 17 amino acids. V dropped 0 bases and J dropped 0 bases, with 13 bases sitting between them. The germline V gene encodes CDR1 SGHDT and CDR2 YYEEEE. DNA of the CDR3: TGTGCCAGCAGCTTGGGGGAGGGGGAGTACTCTGGAAACACCATATATTTT. Translated, it gives CASSLGEGEYSGNTIYF.

The J gene is TRBJ1-3, the V gene TRBV20-1; no firm D call. Trimming shortened V by 5 bases and J by 0 bases, and 8 bases separated the two germline ends. The CDR3 length is 13 residues. Germline CDR1 and CDR2: DFQATT and SNEGSKA (reference sequence). The CDR3 DNA reads TGCAGTGCTCCCTGGACCTCTGGAAACACCATATATTTT. Translated, it gives CSAPWTSGNTIYF.

The chain joins TRBV28 to TRBJ2-7; weak D call: TRBD1 (7 bases). Trimming cost V 6 bases and J 5 bases, with 14 bases left between them. Germline V gene sequence: CDR1 MDHEN, CDR2 SYDVKM. The CDR3 covers 13 residues. DNA of the CDR3: TGTGCCAGCAGGCAGGACAGGAGGGACGAGCAGTACTTC. Translated, it gives CASRQDRRDEQYF.

This clonotype was seen a few times. One junction end does not reproduce the germline sequence, and a read error may be involved. V usage is TRBV4-1 and J usage is TRBJ1-2; D might be TRBD1 (5 bases). Per germline, CDR1 MGHRA and CDR2 YSYEKL. The CDR3 extends over 16 amino acids. The CDR3 nucleotides are TGTGCCAGCAGCCAAGACGTAGACAGCCCTAACTATGGCTACACCTTC. This translates into CASSQDVDSPNYGYTF.

The chain is built from TRBV25-1 and TRBJ2-7; 9 bases match TRBD1. With V trimmed by 4 bases and J by 1 base, 11 bases remained unmatched. Per the germline V gene, CDR1 is MGHDK and CDR2 is SYGVNS. CDR3 length: 17 amino acids. CDR3 in DNA: TGTGCCAGCAGTGGTAGCTATGGACAGGGGCCTTCCTACGAGCAGTACTTC. This codes for CASSGSYGQGPSYEQYF.

This clonotype was observed many times. V is TRBV3-1 and J is TRBJ2-7; 8 bases are a match to TRBD2. The V gene's germline CDR1 is LGHDT and CDR2 YNNKEL (reference sequence). The trim removed 2 bases at V and 5 bases at J, leaving 11 bases unmatched. This CDR3 has 16 residues. The CDR3 protein is CASSQYGRLASHEQYF. The CDR3 region has the DNA TGTGCCAGCAGCCAATATGGCAGACTAGCGTCCCACGAGCAGTACTTC.

The chain is built from TRBV19 and TRBJ2-7; 7 positions match TRBD1. The trim removed 9 bases at V and 3 bases at J, leaving 8 bases unmatched. Germline V gene lookup returns CDR1 LNHDA and CDR2 SQIVND (reference sequence). This CDR3 spans 13 amino acids. CDR3 DNA: TGTGCCAGCAGCCGACAGGGTCTCTACGAGCAGTACTTC. It specifies CASSRQGLYEQYF.

On this clonotype: A much larger clone lies one base from this, so it may be a read error. The rearrangement uses TRBV2 and TRBJ2-5; the D gene is possibly TRBD2 (6 bases). Germline V gene data show CDR1 as SNHLY and CDR2 as FYNNEI. There are 15 residues in the CDR3. The CDR3: CAGRHRASGGETQYF. The CDR3 DNA reads TGTGCCGGCAGACATCGGGCCTCAGGAGGGGAGACCCAGTACTTC.

The table lists this clonotype with many counts. V usage is TRBV18 and J usage is TRBJ1-2, with a possible D match to TRBD1 (5 bases). V was cut by 5 bases and J by 5 bases, with 15 bases left in between. Germline CDR1 is KGHSH and CDR2 is LQKENI. CDR3 length: 14 amino acids. CDR3: CASSLDTKGYGYTF. The DNA for the CDR3 is TGTGCCAGCTCATTGGACACCAAGGGATATGGCTACACCTTC.

This clonotype has a count of ten or more. The chain employs TRBV7-9 and TRBJ1-4; 9 positions agree with TRBD1. There are 16 residues in the CDR3. Per the germline V gene, CDR1 is SEHNR and CDR2 is FQNEAQ (reference sequence). The V segment lost 6 bases and the J segment 6 bases; nucleotides outside the gene matches: 11. CDR3 in DNA: TGTGCCAGCAGTTTCGGCCCTTGGGACAGGGATGAAAAACTGTTTTTT. It codes for CASSFGPWDRDEKLFF.

This clonotype was found many times. This sequence joins TRBV27 and TRBJ1-2, with D unclear. V was trimmed by 6 bases and J by 3 bases, leaving 20 bases between them. Germline V gene sequence: CDR1 MNHEY, CDR2 SMNVEV (reference sequence). The CDR3 consists of 16 residues. CDR3 sequence (DNA): TGTGCCAGCAGACGCGACCCTGGACCGAGCTACTATGGCTACACCTTC. Translated: CASRRDPGPSYYGYTF.

This clonotype was seen at least ten times. V gene TRBV10-3 combines with J gene TRBJ2-7; 8 bases fit TRBD1. The CDR3 runs 16 residues. V gave up 5 bases and J gave up 0 bases; unmatched junction bases: 9. Germline V gene sequence: CDR1 ENHRY, CDR2 SYGVKD. For the CDR3, the DNA is TGTGCCATCAGTCCTGCCTGGACAGGGAACTCCTACGAGCAGTACTTC. Translated, it gives CAISPAWTGNSYEQYF.

This clonotype was counted a few times. The chain combines TRBV20-1 with TRBJ1-1, with TRBD1 identical over 12 bases. CDR3 length: 15 residues. The germline V gene has CDR1 DFQATT and CDR2 SNEGSKA (reference sequence). Trimming at V came to 6 bases and at J to 4 bases, leaving 9 bases not matched to a gene. The DNA for the CDR3 is TGCAGTGCCCGGGACAGGGGGCCTCGGGGCACTGAAGCTTTCTTT. As protein: CSARDRGPRGTEAFF.

About this clonotype: At one boundary the junction diverges from the germline segment, which might be a read error. V is TRBV12-3 or TRBV12-4 and J is TRBJ2-2, with 8 bases fitting TRBD2. This CDR3 spans 16 amino acids. The CDR3 protein is CAGSLGRGVNTGELFF. CDR3 nucleotide sequence: TGTGCCGGCAGTTTAGGGCGGGGGGTAAACACCGGGGAGCTGTTTTTT.

This chain joins TRBV6-1 and TRBJ2-1; 7 positions match TRBD2. The CDR3 is 15 residues long. CDR1 is MNHNS, CDR2 SASEGT, per germline. Trimming took 6 bases from V and 2 from J; bases not matched to a gene: 7. The DNA of the CDR3 is TGTGCCAGCAGGGGAGCGGGAAGCACCTACAATGAGCAGTTCTTC. It yields the protein CASRGAGSTYNEQFF.

This chain joins TRBV27 and TRBJ1-6; TRBD1 aligns across 10 bases. V lost 6 bases to trimming and J lost 7 bases; unmatched junction nucleotides: 9. The CDR3 has 16 residues. Germline lookup yields CDR1 MNHEY and CDR2 SMNVEV (reference sequence). This chain's CDR3 is CASSPQGGQGNSPLHF. The CDR3 DNA reads as TGTGCCAGCAGCCCACAGGGGGGACAGGGGAATTCACCCCTCCACTTT.

The chain is built from TRBV6-1 and TRBJ2-7; D possibly matches TRBD1 or TRBD2 (5 bases each). V lost 10 bases and J lost 1, with 14 bases in between. The CDR3 spans 13 residues. Germline values: CDR1 MNHNS, CDR2 SASEGT. The CDR3 loop is CATRTGLSYEQYF. The DNA of the CDR3 is TGTGCCACTAGGACGGGGCTTTCCTACGAGCAGTACTTC.

The sample holds many counts of this clonotype. CDR3 loop: CASRGGVIYEKLFF. The CDR3 DNA sequence: TGTGCCAGTAGGGGTGGCGTGATTTATGAAAAACTGTTTTTT. This chain connects TRBV19 to TRBJ1-4; unclear D gene. CDR3 size: 14 residues. The germline V gene has CDR1 LNHDA and CDR2 SQIVND (reference sequence). Between the trimmed V and J ends, which lost 6 bases and 6 bases, there was a span of 14 bases.

This clonotype occurred many times. The rearrangement joins TRBV28 to TRBJ2-7; possible D gene TRBD2, 5 bases. Per germline, CDR1 MDHEN and CDR2 SYDVKM. The CDR3 totals 12 residues. With 6 bases removed from V and 4 bases from J, the gap between germline ends came to 10 bases. CDR3 nucleotide sequence: TGTGCCAGCAGATACGGGGATTACGAGCAGTACTTC. Translated: CASRYGDYEQYF.

This clonotype was observed a few times. This chain links TRBV10-2 with TRBJ1-6; D gene ambiguous. CDR3 length: 16 residues. CDR1 and CDR2 from the germline V gene are WSHSY and SAAADI. V was trimmed by 8 bases and J by 7 bases, leaving 21 bases between them. This CDR3 reads CASGRRGLSGNSPLHF. The CDR3 bases are TGCGCCAGCGGTCGGCGGGGTCTCTCTGGAAATTCACCCCTCCACTTT.

This chain links TRBV5-4 with TRBJ2-6, with D hard to call. Trimming shortened V by 0 bases and J by 2 bases, and 3 bases separated the two germline ends. This CDR3 is built from 14 residues. Per germline, CDR1 SGHNT and CDR2 YYREEE (reference sequence). This CDR3 is CASSLVPGANVLTF. CDR3 nucleotide sequence: TGTGCCAGCAGCTTGGTCCCTGGGGCCAACGTCCTGACTTTC.

In its sample, this clonotype was seen many times. The rearrangement links TRBV28 to TRBJ1-5, with D hard to call. There are 15 residues in the CDR3. Trimming left V 3 bases short and J 3 bases short, with 12 bases between. Per the germline V gene, CDR1 is MDHEN and CDR2 is SYDVKM. The CDR3 is CASSLRTANNQPQHF. DNA of the CDR3: TGTGCCAGCAGTTTGAGGACGGCTAACAATCAGCCCCAGCATTTT.

Concerning this clonotype: This may come from a read error, since a much larger clone is one base off. No conserved phenylalanine or tryptophan ends this CDR3, so it is likely a read error. V usage is TRBV3-1 and J usage is TRBJ1-1; TRBD1 matches at 7 bases. The CDR3 has 13 amino acids. Germline values: CDR1 LGHDT, CDR2 YNNKEL (reference sequence). With V trimmed by 3 bases and J by 4 bases, 2 bases remained unmatched. The chain's CDR3 is CASSHNRGTEAFL. CDR3 sequence (DNA): TGTGCCAGCAGCCACAACAGGGGCACTGAAGCTTTCCTT.

Turning to this clonotype: This clone may be a read error of a much larger clone one base away. The rearrangement joins TRBV5-6 to TRBJ2-7; no clear D gene. Trimming left V 0 bases short and J 4 bases short, with 8 bases between. The CDR3 sequence is 13 residues long. Germline loops: CDR1 SGHDT, CDR2 YYEEEE. CDR3 nucleotide sequence: TGTGCCAGCAGCTTGGTAAAGGGTTACGAGCAGTACGTC. The encoded protein is CASSLVKGYEQYV.

This clonotype was seen many times. This chain uses TRBV7-8 with TRBJ1-1; D uncertain. There are 14 residues in the CDR3. Per germline, CDR1 SGHVS and CDR2 FQNEAQ. Trimming pared 5 bases from V and 10 bases from J, leaving 20 bases between. This chain's CDR3 is CASSPLTWTEAAFF. CDR3 nucleotides: TGTGCCAGCAGCCCATTGACCTGGACCGAAGCAGCTTTCTTT.

The CDR3 loop is CSAPSGRWRDTQYF. In DNA, the CDR3 is TGCAGTGCCCCCAGCGGGAGATGGAGAGATACGCAGTATTTT. J is TRBJ2-3 and V is TRBV20-1; TRBD2 aligns across 8 bases. V was clipped by 6 bases and J by 5 bases; unmatched bases: 10. Looked up from germline, CDR1 is DFQATT and CDR2 is SNEGSKA (reference sequence). The CDR3 consists of 14 residues.

This clonotype was seen many times. The chain uses TRBV7-6 and TRBJ2-2; D is possibly TRBD2 (5 bases). Trimming pared 3 bases from V and 3 bases from J, leaving 8 bases between. From germline, CDR1 is SGHVS and CDR2 FNYEAQ. The CDR3 contains 14 residues. Written as DNA, the CDR3 is TGTGCCAGCAGCTTCGGACTTCACACCGGGGAGCTGTTTTTT. It is translated as CASSFGLHTGELFF.

This chain uses TRBV19 with TRBJ2-7; D uncertain. Germline V lookup: CDR1 LNHDA, CDR2 SQIVND (reference sequence). V was shortened by 7 bases and J by 6 bases, with 22 bases between the two germline ends. CDR3 length: 15 residues. This CDR3 reads CASKFSADQESEQYF. The CDR3 coding sequence is TGTGCCAGTAAATTCTCCGCGGACCAAGAATCCGAGCAGTACTTC.

This clonotype was detected a few times. The V gene is TRBV9, the J gene TRBJ2-7, with 8 bases that match TRBD1. There are 15 residues in the CDR3. Germline V gives CDR1 SGDLS, CDR2 YYNGEE. After removal of 5 bases from V and 6 bases from J, the junction contained 13 bases not matched to a gene. CDR3 loop: CASSLQGEYPGEQYF. In DNA, the CDR3 is TGTGCCAGCAGTCTACAGGGGGAATATCCTGGCGAGCAGTACTTC.

This clonotype appeared a few times. The chain joins TRBV28 to TRBJ2-1; D gene unclear. Trimming pared 2 bases from V and 8 bases from J, leaving 4 bases between. In germline, CDR1 is MDHEN, CDR2 SYDVKM. This CDR3 is built from 11 residues. The chain's CDR3 is CASSLIDEQFF. The CDR3 DNA is TGTGCCAGCAGTTTAATCGATGAGCAGTTCTTC.

This chain joins TRBV6-1 and TRBJ2-7; no clear D gene. This CDR3 has 17 amino acids. V lost 7 bases to trimming and J lost 1 base, with 23 bases between them. Germline lookup yields CDR1 MNHNS and CDR2 SASEGT. CDR3 nucleotides: TGTGCCAGCACCCAAGCCCCAAGGAGTCTGGGGTCCTACGAGCAGTACTTC. It is translated as CASTQAPRSLGSYEQYF.